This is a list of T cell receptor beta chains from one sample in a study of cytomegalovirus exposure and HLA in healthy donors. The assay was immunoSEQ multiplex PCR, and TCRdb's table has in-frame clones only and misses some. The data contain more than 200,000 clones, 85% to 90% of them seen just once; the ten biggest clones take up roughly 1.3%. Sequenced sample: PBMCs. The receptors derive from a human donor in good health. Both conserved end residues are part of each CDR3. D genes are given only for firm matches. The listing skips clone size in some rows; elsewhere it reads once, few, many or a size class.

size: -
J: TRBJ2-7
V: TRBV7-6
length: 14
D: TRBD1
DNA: TGTGCCAGCAGCTCATACACCGACAGGGCCGAGCAGTACTTC
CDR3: CASSSYTDRAEQYF

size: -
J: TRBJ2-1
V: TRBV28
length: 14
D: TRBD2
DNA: TGTGCCAGCAGCCGGACTAGCGGGAGTAATGAGCAGTTCTTC
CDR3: CASSRTSGSNEQFF

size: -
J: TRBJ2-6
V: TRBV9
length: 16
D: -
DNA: TGTGCCAGCAGCCCCCTAACGAGCACTGGGGCCAACGTCCTGACTTTC
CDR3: CASSPLTSTGANVLTF

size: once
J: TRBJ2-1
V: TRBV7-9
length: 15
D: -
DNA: TGTGCCAGCAGCTTGTCTAGCTTCTCCTACAATGAGCAGTTCTTC
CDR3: CASSLSSFSYNEQFF

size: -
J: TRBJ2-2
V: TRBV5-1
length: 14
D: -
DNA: TGCGCCAGCAGCCCAAGGGACTTCACCGGGGAGCTGTTTTTT
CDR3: CASSPRDFTGELFF

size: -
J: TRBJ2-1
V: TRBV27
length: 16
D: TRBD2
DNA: TGTGCCAGCCACGGTTGGGTGGCGGGAGGTAACAATGAGCAGTTCTTC
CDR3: CASHGWVAGGNNEQFF

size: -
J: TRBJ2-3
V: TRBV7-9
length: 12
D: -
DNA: TGTGCCAGCAGCTTGACATTCAATACGCAGTATTTT
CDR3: CASSLTFNTQYF

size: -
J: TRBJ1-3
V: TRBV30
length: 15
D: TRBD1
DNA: TGTGCCTGGAAATCGACAGGGAGCTCTGGAAACACCATATATTTT
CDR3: CAWKSTGSSGNTIYF

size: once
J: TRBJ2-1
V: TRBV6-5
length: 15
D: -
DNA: TGTGCCAGCAGTTACTCTGGGAGAAGCTGGGATGAGCAGTTCTTC
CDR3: CASSYSGRSWDEQFF

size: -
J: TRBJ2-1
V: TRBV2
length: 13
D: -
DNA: TGTGCCGCCGCAGCGGTCTCCTACAATGAGCAGTTCTTC
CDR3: CAAAAVSYNEQFF

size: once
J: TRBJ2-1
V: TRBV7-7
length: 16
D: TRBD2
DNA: TGTGCTAGCAGCTTAGCTGCGGGGGGGGCTTACAATGAGCAGTTCTTC
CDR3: CASSLAAGGAYNEQFF

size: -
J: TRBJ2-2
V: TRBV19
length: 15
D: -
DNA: TGTGCCAGCCAAACCGGGACTTCACCTACCGGGGAGCTGTTTTTT
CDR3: CASQTGTSPTGELFF

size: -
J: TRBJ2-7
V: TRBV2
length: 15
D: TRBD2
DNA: TGTGCCAGCAGTGAAGGTCTAGCGGTCTCCTACGAGCAGTACTTC
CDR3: CASSEGLAVSYEQYF

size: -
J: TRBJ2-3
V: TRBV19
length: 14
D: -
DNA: TGTGCCAGTACCCCCGGACTAAACACAGATACGCAGTATTTT
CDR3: CASTPGLNTDTQYF

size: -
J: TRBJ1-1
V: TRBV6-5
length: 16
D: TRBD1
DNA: TGTGCCAGCAGTTATTGGGACACAGGGGGGACCACTGAAGCTTTCTTT
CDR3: CASSYWDTGGTTEAFF

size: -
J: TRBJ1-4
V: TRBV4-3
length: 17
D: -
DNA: TGCGCCAGCAGCCAAAGCGTCCTGGCGGCAACTAATGAAAAACTGTTTTTT
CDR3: CASSQSVLAATNEKLFF

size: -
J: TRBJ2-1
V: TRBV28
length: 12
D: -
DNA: TGTGCCAGCAGTCCGACCCAGGATGAGCAGTTCTTC
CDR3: CASSPTQDEQFF

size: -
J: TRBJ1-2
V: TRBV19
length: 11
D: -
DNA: TGTGCCAGTAGTTCTCTCTATGGCTACACCTTC
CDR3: CASSSLYGYTF

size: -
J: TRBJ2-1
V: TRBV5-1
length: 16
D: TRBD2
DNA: TGCGCCAGCAGCCCCGGGACTAGCGGGAGCTACAATGAGCAGTTCTTC
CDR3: CASSPGTSGSYNEQFF

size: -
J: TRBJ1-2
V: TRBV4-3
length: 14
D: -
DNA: TGCGCCAGCAGCCAAGATTTCAGGGAACGTGGCTACACCTTC
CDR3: CASSQDFRERGYTF

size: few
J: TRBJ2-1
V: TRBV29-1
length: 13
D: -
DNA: TGCAGCGTTGTTGTGAGTACCTACAATGAGCAGTTCTTC
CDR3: CSVVVSTYNEQFF

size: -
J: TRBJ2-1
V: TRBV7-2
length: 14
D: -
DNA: TGTGCCAACACGGCGAGGGAGCGATACAATGAGCAGTTCTTC
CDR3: CANTARERYNEQFF

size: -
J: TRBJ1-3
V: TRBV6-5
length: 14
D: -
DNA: TGTGCCAGCAGTCAGGGGAACCCTGGAAACACCATATATTTT
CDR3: CASSQGNPGNTIYF

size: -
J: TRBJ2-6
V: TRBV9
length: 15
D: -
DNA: TGTGCCAGCAGCGCGACAGTCTCTGGGGCCAACGTCCTGACTTTC
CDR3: CASSATVSGANVLTF

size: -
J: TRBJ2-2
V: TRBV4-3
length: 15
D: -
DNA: TGCGCCAGCAGCCAAGCAACAGGGACCCCCGGGGAGCTGTTTTTT
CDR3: CASSQATGTPGELFF

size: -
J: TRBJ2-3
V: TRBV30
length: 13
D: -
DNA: TGTGCCTGGAGTCTCAGGGAAACAGATACGCAGTATTTT
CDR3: CAWSLRETDTQYF

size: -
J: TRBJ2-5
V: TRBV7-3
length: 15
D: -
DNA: TGTGCCAGCAGCTTAGGGCAGGGCTTTCAAGAGACCCAGTACTTC
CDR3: CASSLGQGFQETQYF

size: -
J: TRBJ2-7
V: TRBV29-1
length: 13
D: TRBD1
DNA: TGCAGCGTAGGGGGACAGGGGGCTGACGAGCAGTACTTC
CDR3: CSVGGQGADEQYF

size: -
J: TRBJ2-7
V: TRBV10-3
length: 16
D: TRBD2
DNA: TGTGCCATCAGTCCCCTTTCGCGGGAGGGCTCCTACGAGCAGTACTTC
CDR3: CAISPLSREGSYEQYF

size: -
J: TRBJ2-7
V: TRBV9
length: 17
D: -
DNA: TGTGCCAGCAGCGTTTCGAGGGAAGCCGGGAACCCGTACGAGCAGTACTTC
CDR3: CASSVSREAGNPYEQYF

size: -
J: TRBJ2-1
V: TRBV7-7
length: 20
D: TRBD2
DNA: TGTGCTAGCAGCTTAGTGGTGGGACTAGCGGGAGTCCCTGAGTACAATGAGCAGTTCTTC
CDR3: CASSLVVGLAGVPEYNEQFF

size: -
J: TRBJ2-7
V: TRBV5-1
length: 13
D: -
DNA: TGCGCCAGCAGCCTAAGGAGTGGCTACGAGCAGTACTTC
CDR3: CASSLRSGYEQYF